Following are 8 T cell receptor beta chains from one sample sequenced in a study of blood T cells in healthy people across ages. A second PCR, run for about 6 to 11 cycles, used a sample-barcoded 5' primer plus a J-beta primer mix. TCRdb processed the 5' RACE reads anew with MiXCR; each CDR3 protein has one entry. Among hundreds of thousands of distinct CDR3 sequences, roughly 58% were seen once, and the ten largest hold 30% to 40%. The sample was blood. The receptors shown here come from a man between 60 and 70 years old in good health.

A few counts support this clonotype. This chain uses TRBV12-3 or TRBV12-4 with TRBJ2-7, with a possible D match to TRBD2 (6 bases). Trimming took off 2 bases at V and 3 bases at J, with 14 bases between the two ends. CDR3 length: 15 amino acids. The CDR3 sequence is CASSLLGGTLYEQYF. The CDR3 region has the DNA TGTGCCAGCAGTTTACTGGGGGGTACCCTCTACGAGCAGTACTTC.

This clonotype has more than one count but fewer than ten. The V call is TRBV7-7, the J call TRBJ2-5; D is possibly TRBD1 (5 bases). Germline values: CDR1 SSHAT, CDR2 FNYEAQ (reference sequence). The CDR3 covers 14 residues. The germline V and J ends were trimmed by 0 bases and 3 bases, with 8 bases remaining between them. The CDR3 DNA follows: TGTGCCAGCAGCTTAGCAGGGGCAAAAGAGACCCAGTACTTC. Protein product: CASSLAGAKETQYF.

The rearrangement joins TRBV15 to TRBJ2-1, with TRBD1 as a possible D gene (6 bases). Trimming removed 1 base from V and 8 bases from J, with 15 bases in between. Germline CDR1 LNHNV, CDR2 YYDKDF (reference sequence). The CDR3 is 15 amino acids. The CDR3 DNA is TGTGCCACCAGCAGAGGGGGGCCAGCCAGAGATGAGCAGTTCTTC. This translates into CATSRGGPARDEQFF.

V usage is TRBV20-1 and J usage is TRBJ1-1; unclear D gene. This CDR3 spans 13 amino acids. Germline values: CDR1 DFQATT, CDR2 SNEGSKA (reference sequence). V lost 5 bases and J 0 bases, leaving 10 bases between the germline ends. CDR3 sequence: CSALGGMNTEAFF. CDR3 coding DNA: TGCAGTGCTTTAGGCGGTATGAACACTGAAGCTTTCTTT.

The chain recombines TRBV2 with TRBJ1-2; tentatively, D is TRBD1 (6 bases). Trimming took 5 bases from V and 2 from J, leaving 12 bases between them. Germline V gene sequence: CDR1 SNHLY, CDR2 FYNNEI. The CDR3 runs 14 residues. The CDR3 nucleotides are TGTGCCAGCAGTATACAGGGAGGGAACTATGGCTACACCTTC. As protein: CASSIQGGNYGYTF.

CDR3 in amino acids: CASSKNRRPPYEQYF. Here the CDR3 DNA reads TGTGCCAGCAGCAAAAACCGGCGACCCCCCTACGAGCAGTACTTC. The chain uses TRBV21-1 and TRBJ2-7; TRBD1 was called by the table and not checked on the DNA. TRBV21-1 is classified as a pseudogene. The CDR3 loop spans 15 amino acids.

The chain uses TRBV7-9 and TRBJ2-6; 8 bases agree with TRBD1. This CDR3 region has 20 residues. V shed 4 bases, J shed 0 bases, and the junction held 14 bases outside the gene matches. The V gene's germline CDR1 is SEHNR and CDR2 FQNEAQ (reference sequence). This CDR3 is CASSSPRQGRPLSGANVLTF. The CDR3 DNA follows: TGTGCCAGCAGCTCGCCCCGACAGGGGCGCCCTCTCTCTGGGGCCAACGTCCTGACTTTC.

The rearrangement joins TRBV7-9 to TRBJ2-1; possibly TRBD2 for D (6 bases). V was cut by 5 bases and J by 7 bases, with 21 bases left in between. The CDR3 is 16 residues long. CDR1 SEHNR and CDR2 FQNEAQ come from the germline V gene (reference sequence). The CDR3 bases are TGTGCCAGCAGCCCGAGGGCGGGGACGGACTTTAATGAGCAGTTCTTC. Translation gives CASSPRAGTDFNEQFF.